The subject of this entry is one T cell receptor beta chain. Original analysis: Amplifying reference gene primers gave estimates of nucleated cell counts. Repertoires were generated with immunoSEQ multiplex PCR, while TCRdb's copy carries only in-frame clones and drops some. V and J calls and clone size are copied from that table; D and trimming were computed from the DNA. This table holds roughly 21,000 clones, roughly 89% found once. This entry comes from a study of blood T cell repertoires in COVID-19. The wider study: Acute-phase and convalescent COVID-19 samples originated in the United States, Italy and Spain. PBMCs, B-cell-depleted T cells, or T cells were the source of the cDNA or gDNA that made up the material.

This CDR3 is 15 amino acids long. With 0 bases clipped from V and 0 bases from J, the junction kept 0 bases outside the gene matches. Germline V lookup: CDR1 SGHRS, CDR2 YFSETQ. What was sequenced was peripheral blood. The chain has TRBV5-1 and TRBJ2-7; 10 positions agree with TRBD2. This receptor was identified in a man aged 65-85 years with active COVID-19. This chain's CDR3 is CASSLASGGSYEQYF. The CDR3 nucleotides read TGCGCCAGCAGCTTGGCTAGCGGGGGCTCCTACGAGCAGTACTTC.